Following are 4 T cell receptor beta chains from one sample sequenced in a study of CD4+ T cells in melanoma (dated by TCRdb to between 2021 and 2022). Library preparation was by the immunoSEQ multiplex PCR assay. The clones in this table, taken by TCRdb from immuneACCESS, are in-frame only. Not every clone is retained; where verified, under half of the shortfall comes from an unresolved V gene, and the cause of the rest is unknown. The sample table holds roughly 4,000 clones, of which approximately 65% were seen once. Approximately 20% of the sample comes from the top ten. Sequenced material: cells from a culture (not recorded whether cultured in vitro). All receptors come from a human donor with melanoma.

The chain links TRBV7-9 to TRBJ2-3; no clear D. V lost 8 bases and J 2 bases, leaving 20 bases between the germline ends. The CDR3 is 16 amino acids. Looked up from germline, CDR1 is SEHNR and CDR2 is FQNEAQ (reference sequence). CDR3 DNA: TGTGCCAGCTTAGGCCCACGTATCCGATCCACAGATACGCAGTATTTT. It specifies CASLGPRIRSTDTQYF. Combining the CDR3 with reference TRBV7-9 and TRBJ2-3 gives the whole variable domain DTGVSQNPRHKITKRGQNVTFRCDPISEHNRLYWYRQTLGQGPEFLTYFQNEAQLEKSRLLSDRFSAERPKGSFSTLEIQRTEQGDSAMYLCASLGPRIRSTDTQYFGPGTRLTVL.

This chain connects TRBV4-1 to TRBJ1-1, with TRBD1 as a possible D gene (6 bases). Per germline, CDR1 MGHRA and CDR2 YSYEKL. The CDR3 has 14 amino acids. Deletions cut 5 bases from V and 2 bases from J, with 12 bases between. CDR3 DNA sequence: TGCGCCAGCAGCTCGCGGACAGAAAACACTGAAGCTTTCTTT. This codes for CASSSRTENTEAFF.

This clone was seen a handful of times. The rearrangement links TRBV7-3 to TRBJ2-3, with TRBD1 as a possible D gene (5 bases). The CDR3 has 14 residues. Trimming removed 3 bases from V and 1 base from J, with 8 bases in between. Per the germline V gene, CDR1 is SGHTA and CDR2 is FQGTGA. CDR3 in DNA: TGTGCCAGCAGCTTCCAGGGTGGCACAGATACGCAGTATTTT. This sequence encodes CASSFQGGTDTQYF.

The CDR3 loop is CASSQVGTYEQYF. The DNA of the CDR3 is TGTGCCAGCAGCCAGGTTGGGACCTACGAGCAGTACTTC. This sequence joins TRBV7-9 and TRBJ2-7; D remains ambiguous. Germline V gene sequence: CDR1 SEHNR, CDR2 FQNEAQ (reference sequence). The V end lost 5 bases, the J end lost 2 bases, and 10 bases lay between the germline ends. CDR3 length: 13 residues.